What follows are 26 T cell receptor beta chains derived from one specimen sequenced in a study of cytomegalovirus exposure and HLA in healthy donors. The PCR contained 60 Vbeta and 13 Jbeta primers. Clones were read by immunoSEQ multiplex PCR, and TCRdb kept only the in-frame ones, dropping some. The table has over 150,000 clones, roughly 80% seen once; the top ten hold 0.38%. Material for sequencing was PBMCs. The source of these receptors is a boy under 10 years old in good health and CMV-seronegative.

As concerns this clone: The same CDR3 is also encoded by other DNA sequences in this sample. This chain links TRBV11-2 with TRBJ2-7; 10 bases align to TRBD2. This CDR3 is 15 amino acids long. After removal of 0 bases from V and 2 bases from J, the junction contained 1 base not matched to a gene. Germline V gene lookup returns CDR1 SGHAT and CDR2 FQNNGV. The CDR3 here is CASSLELAGPYEQYF. The CDR3 nucleotides read TGTGCCAGCAGCTTAGAACTAGCGGGACCCTACGAGCAGTACTTC.

The chain has TRBV2 and TRBJ2-1; perhaps TRBD2 as D (5 bases). Trimming removed 7 bases from V and 3 bases from J, with 13 bases in between. CDR3 length: 14 residues. CDR1 SNHLY and CDR2 FYNNEI come from the germline V gene. The CDR3 loop reads CASNHRTVYNEQFF. The CDR3 DNA sequence: TGTGCCAGCAATCACCGGACTGTCTACAATGAGCAGTTCTTC.

The chain uses TRBV2 and TRBJ2-1; 12 bases line up with TRBD2. The CDR3 has 16 amino acids. Germline V gene data show CDR1 as SNHLY and CDR2 as FYNNEI. The ends lost 7 bases at V and 8 bases at J; junction bases unmatched: 12. CDR3 nucleotide sequence: TGTGCCAGCAATATCCGACTAGCGGGAGTATTCGATGAGCAGTTCTTC. It encodes CASNIRLAGVFDEQFF.

V is TRBV21-1 and J is TRBJ1-2; TRBD1 is the table's D call, not checked against the DNA. TRBV21-1 is deemed a pseudogene. The CDR3 sequence is 17 residues long. CDR3 coding DNA: TGTGCCAGCAGCAAAGTACGGCGGGACAGCCCTAACTATGGCTACACCTTC. Amino acids: CASSKVRRDSPNYGYTF.

The CDR3 loop reads CASSIGTGYNEQFF. CDR3 sequence (DNA): TGTGCCAGCAGTATCGGGACAGGCTACAATGAGCAGTTCTTC. J is TRBJ2-1 and V is TRBV27; 8 bases are a match to TRBD1. CDR3 length equals 14 residues. V dropped 5 bases and J dropped 3; count of bases not matched to a gene: 3. Per germline, CDR1 MNHEY and CDR2 SMNVEV (reference sequence).

The chain employs TRBV4-1 and TRBJ2-3; D ambiguous. There are 15 residues in the CDR3. CDR1 and CDR2 from the germline V gene are MGHRA and YSYEKL. V was pared by 1 base and J by 2 bases, with 10 bases between. The CDR3 bases are TGCGCCAGCAGCCAAGTGTCTAGATACACAGATACGCAGTATTTT. Its translation is CASSQVSRYTDTQYF.

This clone was counted only a few times. The J gene is TRBJ1-4, the V gene TRBV25-1; 7 bases map to TRBD1. The CDR3 extends over 15 amino acids. Germline CDR1 reads MGHDK; CDR2 reads SYGVNS. V lost 1 base, J lost 6 bases, and 5 bases stayed unmatched. The CDR3 nucleotides are TGTGCCAGCAGTGAATCCAGGGACAGTGATGAAAAACTGTTTTTT. The encoded protein is CASSESRDSDEKLFF.

The rearrangement uses TRBV6-1 and TRBJ1-6; 10 bases are shared with TRBD1. The CDR3 is made up of 17 amino acids. V was pared by 1 base and J by 13 bases, with 13 bases of the junction left unmatched. CDR1 is MNHNS, CDR2 SASEGT, per germline. The CDR3 DNA sequence: TGTGCCAGCAGTGAAGGAGAGAGGACAGGGGGACTGTCGCCCCTCCACTTT. As protein: CASSEGERTGGLSPLHF.

V usage is TRBV6-5 and J usage is TRBJ2-7, with 8 positions matching TRBD2. The V gene end was trimmed by 7 bases and the J gene end by 6 bases; junction bases not matched to a gene: 14. The CDR3 runs to 15 residues. Germline-derived CDR1 and CDR2 are MNHEY and SVGAGI. The CDR3 nucleotides read TGTGCCAGCATCTCGGGGGGGGCGCGTCCGGGCGAGCAGTACTTC. It yields the protein CASISGGARPGEQYF.

CDR3: CASSLQGPMNTGELFF. CDR3 nucleotides: TGTGCCAGCAGCTTACAGGGCCCTATGAACACCGGGGAGCTGTTTTTT. This sequence joins TRBV9 and TRBJ2-2; a weak D match, TRBD1 (6 bases). Deletions cut 4 bases from V and 1 base from J, with 14 bases between. This CDR3 has 16 residues. Germline V lookup: CDR1 SGDLS, CDR2 YYNGEE.

V and J are TRBV5-1 and TRBJ1-2; 9 nucleotides match TRBD1. This CDR3 contains 13 residues. V gave up 3 bases and J gave up 6 bases; unmatched junction bases: 3. Germline assignment: CDR1 SGHRS and CDR2 YFSETQ. The CDR3, as DNA: TGCGCCAGCAGCTCGGGACAGGGTGATGGCTACACCTTC. This codes for CASSSGQGDGYTF.

This chain links TRBV27 with TRBJ2-1; TRBD2 matches at 8 bases. CDR3 size: 14 residues. Germline CDR1 and CDR2: MNHEY and SMNVEV (reference sequence). J was trimmed by 2 bases and V by 8 bases; bases with no gene match: 5. The DNA for the CDR3 is TGTGCCAGCGCAAGCGGGAGAACCTACAATGAGCAGTTCTTC. Translation: CASASGRTYNEQFF.

This chain links TRBV27 with TRBJ2-2, with a tentative D call TRBD1 (5 bases). The CDR3 contains 14 residues. Deletions cut 6 bases from V and 7 bases from J, with 15 bases between. Germline assignment: CDR1 MNHEY and CDR2 SMNVEV (reference sequence). In DNA form, the CDR3 reads TGTGCCAGCAGAACAGTTCAGGGATTCGGGGAGCTGTTTTTT. It encodes CASRTVQGFGELFF.

The rearrangement uses TRBV29-1 and TRBJ1-2; possibly TRBD1 for D (5 bases). V gave up 5 bases and J gave up 0 bases, with 10 bases separating them. The CDR3 sequence is 13 residues long. Looked up from germline, CDR1 is SQVTM and CDR2 is ANQGSEA. The CDR3 DNA follows: TGCAGCGTTTCGACAGAGACTAACTATGGCTACACCTTC. Translating gives CSVSTETNYGYTF.

The chain employs TRBV18 and TRBJ1-1; D is unclear. V shed 3 bases and J shed 4 bases, with 9 bases lying between them. CDR3 length equals 13 residues. Per germline, CDR1 KGHSH and CDR2 LQKENI. This chain's CDR3 is CASSPGTGTEAFF. CDR3 sequence (DNA): TGTGCCAGCTCACCCGGAACGGGCACTGAAGCTTTCTTT.

V usage is TRBV29-1 and J usage is TRBJ1-1, with D possibly being TRBD1 (6 bases). Germline CDR1 is SQVTM and CDR2 is ANQGSEA. V lost 1 base, J lost 11 bases, and 14 bases lay in between. This CDR3 contains 12 residues. The CDR3 DNA follows: TGCAGCGTTGAAGTTAACCAGGGGAAGGCTTTCTTT. This gives the protein CSVEVNQGKAFF.

The chain uses TRBV7-3 and TRBJ2-3; 7 bases fit TRBD2. Germline lookup yields CDR1 SGHTA and CDR2 FQGTGA. The V and J ends lost 8 bases and 1 base, in that order; junction bases with no gene match: 3. The CDR3 is 13 amino acids. CDR3 sequence: CASQGGGTDTQYF. The CDR3 DNA follows: TGTGCCAGCCAGGGAGGGGGCACAGATACGCAGTATTTT.

This clone appeared a single time. The V call is TRBV15, the J call TRBJ2-1; 8 bases are shared with TRBD2. The length of the CDR3 is 17 residues. Germline V gene data show CDR1 as LNHNV and CDR2 as YYDKDF (reference sequence). V shed 1 base, J shed 4 bases, and the junction held 9 bases outside the gene matches. The CDR3 protein is CATSRALRLASYNEQFF. For the CDR3, the DNA is TGTGCCACCAGCAGAGCTCTCCGACTAGCGAGTTACAATGAGCAGTTCTTC. The full variable domain, with the rest looked up from reference TRBV15 and TRBJ2-1, is DAMVIQNPRYQVTQFGKPVTLSCSQTLNHNVMYWYQQKSSQAPKLLFHYYDKDFNNEADTPDNFQSRRPNTSFCFLDIRSPGLGDTAMYLCATSRALRLASYNEQFFGPGTRLTVL.

CDR3: CASSESNKGDTIYF. In DNA, the CDR3 is TGCGCCAGCAGTGAGTCGAATAAGGGGGACACCATATATTTT. This sequence joins TRBV10-2 and TRBJ1-3; perhaps TRBD1 as D (6 bases). The ends were cut back, 0 bases at V and 8 bases at J, with 11 bases in the middle. The CDR3 length is 14 residues. Germline CDR1 WSHSY, CDR2 SAAADI.

The chain uses TRBV7-9 and TRBJ1-2; D is undetermined. The germline V gene has CDR1 SEHNR and CDR2 FQNEAQ (reference sequence). The CDR3 spans 12 residues. Trimming shortened V by 9 bases and J by 3 bases, and 11 bases separated the two germline ends. The CDR3 reads CASSWTDYGYTF. The CDR3 DNA reads TGTGCCAGTTCTTGGACTGACTATGGCTACACCTTC.

The rearrangement uses TRBV5-4 and TRBJ2-1, with TRBD2 matching 9 bases. The CDR3 length is 16 residues. The V and J ends lost 0 bases and 4 bases, in that order; junction bases with no gene match: 5. The germline CDR1 and CDR2 sequences are SGHNT and YYREEE (reference sequence). Here the CDR3 DNA reads TGTGCCAGCAGCTTGGCCGTAGGACTAGCGTACAATGAGCAGTTCTTC. Encoded protein: CASSLAVGLAYNEQFF.

J is TRBJ2-3 and V is TRBV6-5; TRBD2 matches at 8 bases. The CDR3 spans 14 residues. V shed 6 bases, J shed 0 bases, and the junction held 2 bases outside the gene matches. Per the germline V gene, CDR1 is MNHEY and CDR2 is SVGAGI. The CDR3 loop reads CASRLAGSTDTQYF. For the CDR3, the DNA is TGTGCCAGCAGGTTAGCGGGAAGCACAGATACGCAGTATTTT.

The gene calls are TRBV2 and TRBJ2-1; TRBD2 is a possible D gene (6 bases). V lost 8 bases to trimming and J lost 2 bases, with 16 bases between them. CDR1 is SNHLY, CDR2 FYNNEI, per germline. The CDR3 loop spans 15 amino acids. The CDR3 DNA reads as TGTGCCAGCTACCCCGCTAGCGCCGCCTACAATGAGCAGTTCTTC. Its protein is CASYPASAAYNEQFF. The full variable domain, rest sourced from reference TRBV2 and TRBJ2-1, is EPEVTQTPSHQVTQMGQEVILRCVPISNHLYFYWYRQILGQKVEFLVSFYNNEISEKSEIFDDQFSVERPDGSNFTLKIRSTKLEDSAMYFCASYPASAAYNEQFFGPGTRLTVL.

This chain links TRBV1 with TRBJ1-2; the table's D call, TRBD1, has no DNA check behind it. TRBV1 is annotated as a pseudogene. CDR3 length: 17 amino acids. CDR3 in DNA: TGCACCAGCAGCCGGGGCCCCCTTACATCGAAACCCTATGGCTACACCTTC. It yields the protein CTSSRGPLTSKPYGYTF.

The sample holds a few counts of this clone. In DNA form, the CDR3 reads TGCGCCAGCAGCTTGGCCCCGGTAGGGGGACAGACGTACAATGAGCAGTTCTTC. It specifies CASSLAPVGGQTYNEQFF. The chain joins TRBV5-1 to TRBJ2-1; 7 nucleotides match TRBD1. The CDR3 totals 18 residues. CDR1 is SGHRS, CDR2 YFSETQ, per germline. Trimming at V came to 0 bases and at J to 4 bases, leaving 13 bases not matched to a gene.

The chain carries TRBV10-1 and TRBJ2-1, with D uncertain. The CDR3 sequence is 13 residues long. Trimming stripped 0 bases from V and 6 bases from J, with 6 bases between. CDR1 is WNHNN, CDR2 SYGVQD, per germline (reference sequence). CDR3: CASSESNSNEQFF. In DNA form, the CDR3 reads TGCGCCAGCAGTGAGTCGAACAGCAATGAGCAGTTCTTC.